Shown below are 30 T cell receptor beta chains from a single sample sequenced in a study of cytomegalovirus exposure and HLA in healthy donors. Primers: 60 Vbeta forward and 13 Jbeta reverse. Using immunoSEQ multiplex PCR, the repertoire was profiled, and TCRdb retains in-frame clones only, with some absent. Of under 120,000 clones in the sample, about 74% were seen once. The sequencing input was PBMCs. These receptors originate from a female donor in good health and CMV-seropositive.

This clone turned up a few times. This sequence joins TRBV7-3 and TRBJ2-3; 10 bases align to TRBD1. The CDR3 consists of 14 residues. Germline CDR1 SGHTA, CDR2 FQGTGA. With 5 bases clipped from V and 6 bases from J, the junction kept 5 bases outside the gene matches. CDR3: CASSLRTGGDTQYF. The CDR3 nucleotides are TGTGCCAGCAGCCTGCGGACAGGGGGGGATACGCAGTATTTT.

The chain couples TRBV5-4 to TRBJ1-2; 8 bases match TRBD1. This CDR3 is built from 14 residues. The trim removed 4 bases at V and 8 bases at J, leaving 10 bases unmatched. CDR1 is SGHNT, CDR2 YYREEE, per germline (reference sequence). CDR3 bases: TGTGCCAGCAGCCAGCCACAGGGGGAGAGGGGCTACACCTTC. It is translated as CASSQPQGERGYTF.

The rearrangement joins TRBV28 to TRBJ1-2, with 7 bases identical to TRBD1. The CDR3 is made up of 12 amino acids. Per the germline V gene, CDR1 is MDHEN and CDR2 is SYDVKM. As DNA, the CDR3 is TGTGCGGTGGACAGGCGGAACTATGGCTACACCTTC. This encodes CAVDRRNYGYTF.

This clone was counted only a few times. The same CDR3 can be traced to other DNA sequences in this sample. The rearrangement links TRBV4-1 to TRBJ2-7, with 11 bases identical to TRBD1. The CDR3 contains 14 residues. CDR1 and CDR2 from the germline V gene are MGHRA and YSYEKL. With V trimmed by 4 bases and J by 6 bases, 5 bases remained unmatched. The CDR3 nucleotides read TGCGCCAGCAGCCCGGGGACAGGGGGTAGCGAGCAGTACTTC. This sequence encodes CASSPGTGGSEQYF.

The V call is TRBV2, the J call TRBJ1-1; the D is unclear. Deletions cut 2 bases from V and 0 bases from J, with 7 bases between. The CDR3 is made up of 14 amino acids. Germline CDR1 SNHLY, CDR2 FYNNEI. The CDR3 DNA sequence: TGTGCCAGCAGTGAAATATCAGTGAACACTGAAGCTTTCTTT. The encoded protein is CASSEISVNTEAFF. The full variable domain, in which reference TRBV2 and TRBJ1-1 provide the parts outside the CDR3, is EPEVTQTPSHQVTQMGQEVILRCVPISNHLYFYWYRQILGQKVEFLVSFYNNEISEKSEIFDDQFSVERPDGSNFTLKIRSTKLEDSAMYFCASSEISVNTEAFFGQGTRLTVV.

This clone was picked up a small number of times. This sequence joins TRBV27 and TRBJ2-3, with TRBD2 matching over 13 bases. V was clipped by 5 bases and J by 8 bases; unmatched bases: 7. Germline lookup yields CDR1 MNHEY and CDR2 SMNVEV (reference sequence). The length of the CDR3 is 15 residues. The CDR3 reads CASSRTSGSRGTQYF. In nucleotides, the CDR3 is TGTGCCAGCAGTCGGACTAGCGGGAGCCGGGGTACGCAGTATTTT.

The chain employs TRBV30 and TRBJ2-7; D is unresolved. This CDR3 region has 11 residues. Per the germline V gene, CDR1 is GTSNPN and CDR2 is SVGIG (reference sequence). V was clipped by 0 bases and J by 4 bases, with 4 bases between them. The CDR3 nucleotides read TGTGCCTGGAGTGTCATGTACGAGCAGTACTTC. This sequence encodes CAWSVMYEQYF.

This chain connects TRBV2 to TRBJ1-2; 8 bases agree with TRBD1. Germline V lookup: CDR1 SNHLY, CDR2 FYNNEI. This CDR3 spans 15 amino acids. Trimming took 6 bases from V and 6 from J; bases not matched to a gene: 12. CDR3 protein: CASRSGQGLRNGYTF. The CDR3, as DNA: TGTGCCAGCAGATCTGGACAGGGTTTGAGGAATGGCTACACCTTC.

The rearrangement joins TRBV28 to TRBJ1-2; 7 bases map to TRBD1. CDR1 and CDR2 from the germline V gene are MDHEN and SYDVKM. V lost 2 bases and J lost 0; bases outside the gene matches: 15. The CDR3 extends over 19 amino acids. The CDR3, as DNA: TGTGCCAGCAGTTTAGCCCACCTGGGACAGCGGGGGACTAACTATGGCTACACCTTC. It codes for CASSLAHLGQRGTNYGYTF.

CDR3 in amino acids: CASSSTASNQPQHF. CDR3 nucleotides: TGTGCCAGCAGTTCGACAGCTAGCAATCAGCCCCAGCATTTT. The chain employs TRBV28 and TRBJ1-5; a weak D match, TRBD1 (5 bases). The germline gives CDR1 MDHEN, CDR2 SYDVKM. The V end lost 4 bases, the J end lost 0 bases, and 7 bases lay between the germline ends. This CDR3 has 14 amino acids.

J is TRBJ1-1 and V is TRBV6-1; D call uncertain. V lost 1 base to trimming and J lost 4 bases, with 10 bases between them. CDR1 and CDR2 (germline): MNHNS, SASEGT. The CDR3 extends over 14 amino acids. The CDR3 reads CASSEGLAGTEAFF. As DNA, the CDR3 is TGTGCCAGCAGTGAAGGGTTGGCGGGCACTGAAGCTTTCTTT.

Here the CDR3 reads CASSLASGLALGETQYF. CDR3 nucleotides: TGTGCCAGCAGCTTAGCATCGGGCCTAGCATTAGGAGAGACCCAGTACTTC. This sequence joins TRBV7-2 and TRBJ2-5; possibly TRBD2 for D (5 bases). The CDR3 extends over 17 amino acids. V lost 0 bases and J 4 bases, leaving 18 bases between the germline ends. CDR1 SGHTA and CDR2 FQGNSA come from the germline V gene.

Remarks on this clone: The DNA is omitted, as the CDR3 cannot be located on it reliably, and the CDR3 follows TCRdb's listing. The rearrangement joins TRBV7-5 to TRBJ2-7; whether TRBD1, the table's D call, matches the DNA was not checked. TRBV7-5 is a pseudogene. The CDR3 contains 19 residues when both ends are counted. CDR3 sequence: CARPYPCDRGLARGCEQYF.

The genes are TRBV28 and TRBJ1-4; TRBD1 agrees at 8 bases. Germline values: CDR1 MDHEN, CDR2 SYDVKM. The CDR3 runs 16 residues. The trim removed 2 bases at V and 7 bases at J, leaving 9 bases unmatched. The CDR3 region has the DNA TGTGCCAGCAGTTTACCTACCGGGACAGGTCTTGAAAAACTGTTTTTT. Amino acids: CASSLPTGTGLEKLFF.

This chain links TRBV5-6 with TRBJ1-1, with 7 bases identical to TRBD1. Germline V gene lookup returns CDR1 SGHDT and CDR2 YYEEEE. The CDR3 length is 15 residues. V lost 1 base, J lost 1 base, and 4 bases stayed unmatched. The CDR3 DNA reads as TGTGCCAGCAGCTTGTATGGGACAGAGAACACTGAAGCTTTCTTT. Protein: CASSLYGTENTEAFF.

This clone showed up just a few times. V and J are TRBV25-1 and TRBJ2-2, with D possibly TRBD1 on 7 matching bases. The CDR3 consists of 15 residues. Germline-derived CDR1 and CDR2 are MGHDK and SYGVNS. The V gene lost 6 bases and the J gene lost 6 bases, with 17 bases spanning the gap. The chain's CDR3 is CASRDYNRGPGELFF. The CDR3 region has the DNA TGTGCCAGCAGGGACTATAACAGGGGACCCGGGGAGCTGTTTTTT.

The V gene is TRBV15, the J gene TRBJ2-1, with 10 bases aligning to TRBD2. Germline loops: CDR1 LNHNV, CDR2 YYDKDF (reference sequence). The CDR3 contains 17 residues. J was trimmed by 5 bases and V by 5 bases; bases with no gene match: 12. CDR3 sequence: CATSPRKSGRAHNEQFF. The DNA of the CDR3 is TGTGCCACCAGCCCCCGGAAGAGCGGGAGGGCCCACAATGAGCAGTTCTTC.

The V call is TRBV27, the J call TRBJ1-2; TRBD1 agrees at 8 bases. The germline V gene has CDR1 MNHEY and CDR2 SMNVEV (reference sequence). V lost 1 base to trimming and J lost 8 bases; unmatched junction nucleotides: 15. CDR3 length equals 17 residues. In DNA, the CDR3 is TGTGCCAGCAGTTTATGGGCAGGGGGCGCTTTTCAGGGGGGCTACACCTTC. This translates into CASSLWAGGAFQGGYTF.

V and J are TRBV4-2 and TRBJ2-1; 7 nucleotides line up with TRBD2. This CDR3 comprises 16 residues. The junction had 6 bases not matched to a gene; V was cut back by 0 bases and J by 4 bases. The germline CDR1 and CDR2 sequences are LGHNA and YNFKEQ. The DNA of the CDR3 is TGTGCCAGCAGCCAAGATTTCACGCGGGGGTACAATGAGCAGTTCTTC. The encoded protein is CASSQDFTRGYNEQFF.

This clone was recorded a few times. The rearrangement joins TRBV7-8 to TRBJ1-2, with TRBD1 matching 10 bases. The V and J ends lost 5 bases and 7 bases, in that order; junction bases with no gene match: 10. CDR3 size: 15 residues. CDR1 is SGHVS and CDR2 is FQNEAQ in the germline V gene. Here the CDR3 reads CASSPRTGGLSGYTF. The CDR3 DNA reads as TGTGCCAGCAGCCCACGGACAGGGGGGTTAAGTGGCTACACCTTC.

The V and J genes are TRBV19 and TRBJ1-1, with D tentatively TRBD1 (5 bases). The CDR3 length is 15 residues. V lost 6 bases, J lost 1 base, and 15 bases lay in between. Germline V gene data show CDR1 as LNHDA and CDR2 as SQIVND (reference sequence). The chain's CDR3 is CASRTAQNSNTEAFF. The CDR3 bases are TGTGCCAGTAGGACAGCTCAAAATTCGAACACTGAAGCTTTCTTT. The full variable domain, with the rest looked up from reference TRBV19 and TRBJ1-1, is DGGITQSPKYLFRKEGQNVTLSCEQNLNHDAMYWYRQDPGQGLRLIYYSQIVNDFQKGDIAEGYSVSREKKESFPLTVTSAQKNPTAFYLCASRTAQNSNTEAFFGQGTRLTVV.

V gene TRBV19 combines with J gene TRBJ2-1; 16 positions match TRBD2. The germline CDR1 and CDR2 sequences are LNHDA and SQIVND (reference sequence). V lost 6 bases, J lost 3 bases, and 2 bases stayed unmatched. This CDR3 spans 16 amino acids. The chain's CDR3 is CASRGLAGGLYNEQFF. DNA for the CDR3: TGTGCCAGTAGGGGACTAGCGGGGGGGCTCTACAATGAGCAGTTCTTC.

The V and J genes are TRBV5-1 and TRBJ1-1, with a weak D call TRBD1 (6 bases). Germline values: CDR1 SGHRS, CDR2 YFSETQ. The CDR3 runs 15 residues. V was clipped by 1 base and J by 4 bases, with 14 bases between them. As DNA, the CDR3 is TGCGCCAGCAGCTTGTTGCAGGGGCGGAGCACTGAAGCTTTCTTT. Translation gives CASSLLQGRSTEAFF.

The genes are TRBV28 and TRBJ2-5, with a weak D call TRBD1 (6 bases). The CDR3 runs to 14 residues. Trimming cost V 2 bases and J 5 bases, with 12 bases left between them. Germline V CDR1 and CDR2: MDHEN, SYDVKM. CDR3 in amino acids: CASSLQGLGETQYF. CDR3 sequence (DNA): TGTGCCAGCAGTTTACAGGGGTTAGGGGAGACCCAGTACTTC.

The chain is built from TRBV7-2 and TRBJ2-3; perhaps TRBD2 as D (6 bases). The V gene's germline CDR1 is SGHTA and CDR2 FQGNSA. The CDR3 length is 16 residues. The ends were cut back, 5 bases at V and 1 base at J, with 16 bases in the middle. CDR3 in amino acids: CASSLGPGLGTDTQYF. DNA for the CDR3: TGTGCCAGCAGCCTCGGACCGGGACTCGGCACAGATACGCAGTATTTT.

This clone turned up a few times. V and J are TRBV28 and TRBJ1-3, with 7 bases identical to TRBD1. This CDR3 region has 15 residues. Germline V gene data show CDR1 as MDHEN and CDR2 as SYDVKM. With V trimmed by 5 bases and J by 4 bases, 8 bases remained unmatched. Here the CDR3 reads CASSQIRQGGNTIYF. The CDR3 DNA reads TGTGCCAGCAGTCAGATTAGACAGGGAGGAAACACCATATATTTT.

CDR3 loop: CASSLARLPNTEAFF. The CDR3 bases are TGTGCCAGCAGCTTAGCCAGGCTCCCGAACACTGAAGCTTTCTTT. The chain joins TRBV13 to TRBJ1-1; no firm D call. Germline V lookup: CDR1 PRHDT, CDR2 FYEKMQ (reference sequence). This CDR3 has 15 residues. Trimming pared 1 base from V and 1 base from J, leaving 10 bases between.

The J gene is TRBJ2-7, the V gene TRBV4-1, with 10 bases aligning to TRBD1. The V segment lost 0 bases and the J segment 3 bases; nucleotides outside the gene matches: 2. CDR3 length equals 15 residues. Germline lookup yields CDR1 MGHRA and CDR2 YSYEKL. CDR3 amino acids: CASSQDRTGGYEQYF. The CDR3 DNA reads TGCGCCAGCAGCCAAGACCGGACAGGGGGCTACGAGCAGTACTTC.

The rearrangement links TRBV5-1 to TRBJ1-1; D is unclear. The CDR3 has 15 residues. CDR1 is SGHRS, CDR2 YFSETQ, per germline. Trimming shortened V by 0 bases and J by 2 bases, and 11 bases separated the two germline ends. CDR3 in amino acids: CASSLVNSPNTEAFF. CDR3 DNA sequence: TGCGCCAGCAGCTTGGTAAACAGTCCCAACACTGAAGCTTTCTTT.

The chain couples TRBV7-2 to TRBJ1-4, with D possibly being TRBD1 (5 bases). Germline values: CDR1 SGHTA, CDR2 FQGNSA. V dropped 1 base and J dropped 13 bases, with 13 bases sitting between them. The CDR3 is made up of 13 amino acids. The CDR3 sequence is CASSLVQGSGLFF. Written as DNA, the CDR3 is TGTGCCAGCAGCTTAGTTCAGGGCTCGGGACTGTTTTTT. Looking up the rest from reference TRBV7-2 and TRBJ1-4 gives the full variable domain: GAGVSQSPSNKVTEKGKDVELRCDPISGHTALYWYRQSLGQGLEFLIYFQGNSAPDKSGLPSDRFSAERTGGSVSTLTIQRTQQEDSAVYLCASSLVQGSGLFFGSGTQLSVL.